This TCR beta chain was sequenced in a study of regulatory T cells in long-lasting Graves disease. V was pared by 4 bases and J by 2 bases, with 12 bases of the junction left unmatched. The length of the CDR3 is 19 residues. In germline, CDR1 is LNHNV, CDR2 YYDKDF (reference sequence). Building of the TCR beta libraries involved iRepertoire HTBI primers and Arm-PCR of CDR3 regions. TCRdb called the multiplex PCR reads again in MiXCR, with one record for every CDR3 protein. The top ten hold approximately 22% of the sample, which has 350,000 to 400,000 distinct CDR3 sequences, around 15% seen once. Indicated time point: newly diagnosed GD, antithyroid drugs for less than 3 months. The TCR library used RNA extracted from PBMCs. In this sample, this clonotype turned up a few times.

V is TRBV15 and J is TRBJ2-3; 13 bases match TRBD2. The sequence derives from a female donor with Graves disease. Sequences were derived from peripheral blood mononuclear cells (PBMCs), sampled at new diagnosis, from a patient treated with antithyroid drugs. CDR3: CATSTTIATSGGPTDTQYF. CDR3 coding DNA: TGTGCCACCAGCACCACCATAGCGACTAGCGGGGGGCCCACAGATACGCAGTATTTT.